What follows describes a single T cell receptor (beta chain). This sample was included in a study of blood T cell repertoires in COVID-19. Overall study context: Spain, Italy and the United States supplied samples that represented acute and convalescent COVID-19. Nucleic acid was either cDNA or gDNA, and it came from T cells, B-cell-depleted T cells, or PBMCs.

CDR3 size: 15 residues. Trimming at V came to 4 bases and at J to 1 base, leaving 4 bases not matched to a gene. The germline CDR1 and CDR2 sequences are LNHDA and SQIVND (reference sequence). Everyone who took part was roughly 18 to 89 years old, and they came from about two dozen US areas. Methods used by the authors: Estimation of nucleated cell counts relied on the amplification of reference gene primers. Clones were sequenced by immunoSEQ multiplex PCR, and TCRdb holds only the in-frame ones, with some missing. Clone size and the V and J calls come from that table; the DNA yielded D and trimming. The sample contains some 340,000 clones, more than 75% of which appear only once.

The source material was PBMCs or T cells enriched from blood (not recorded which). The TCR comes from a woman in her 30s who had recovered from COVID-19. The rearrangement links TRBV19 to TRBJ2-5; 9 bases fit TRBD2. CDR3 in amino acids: CASSKERGVQETQYF. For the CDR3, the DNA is TGTGCCAGTAGTAAGGAGCGGGGGGTCCAAGAGACCCAGTACTTC.